This T cell receptor (beta chain) was captured by sequencing in a study of T cells after yellow fever vaccination. Germline CDR1 reads SGHAT; CDR2 reads FQNNGV. The CDR3 sequence is 16 residues long. Germline trimming cut 2 bases from V and 0 bases from J; bases unmatched to any gene: 3. Researchers made TCR cDNA using 5'RACE template switching, and this step added a universal primer site and UMIs. TCRdb processed the 5' RACE reads anew with MiXCR; each CDR3 protein has one entry. Of roughly 500,000 distinct CDR3 sequences listed, over 15% are singletons. About this clonotype itself: Its specificity is unknown.

Overall study findings and caveats: Clonotypes found in both CD4 and CD8 compartments made up a small share.

This specimen was PBMCs, taken 15 days after the yellow fever booster vaccination. The TCR originated in a man aged 30 to 45 who received the YFV17D yellow fever vaccine. The chain uses TRBV11-2 and TRBJ2-1; 8 positions match TRBD2. CDR3 loop: CASSLIAGGSYNEQFF. In DNA, the CDR3 is TGTGCCAGCAGCTTAATCGCGGGGGGCTCCTACAATGAGCAGTTCTTC.